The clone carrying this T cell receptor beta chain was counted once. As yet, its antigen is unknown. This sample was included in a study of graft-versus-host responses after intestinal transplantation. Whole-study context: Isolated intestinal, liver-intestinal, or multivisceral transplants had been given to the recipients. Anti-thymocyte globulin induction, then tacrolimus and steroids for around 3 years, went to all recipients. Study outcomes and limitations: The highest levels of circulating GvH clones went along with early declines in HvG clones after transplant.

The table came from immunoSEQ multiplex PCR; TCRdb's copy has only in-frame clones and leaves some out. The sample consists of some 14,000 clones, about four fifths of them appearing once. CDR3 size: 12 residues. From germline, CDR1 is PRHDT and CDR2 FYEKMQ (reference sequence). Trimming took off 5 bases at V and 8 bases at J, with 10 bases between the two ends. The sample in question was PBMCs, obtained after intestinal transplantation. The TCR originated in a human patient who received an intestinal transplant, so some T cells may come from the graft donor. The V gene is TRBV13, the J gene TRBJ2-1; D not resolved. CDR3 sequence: CASSDLDDEQFF. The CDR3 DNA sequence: TGTGCCAGCAGCGACTTGGACGATGAGCAGTTCTTC.